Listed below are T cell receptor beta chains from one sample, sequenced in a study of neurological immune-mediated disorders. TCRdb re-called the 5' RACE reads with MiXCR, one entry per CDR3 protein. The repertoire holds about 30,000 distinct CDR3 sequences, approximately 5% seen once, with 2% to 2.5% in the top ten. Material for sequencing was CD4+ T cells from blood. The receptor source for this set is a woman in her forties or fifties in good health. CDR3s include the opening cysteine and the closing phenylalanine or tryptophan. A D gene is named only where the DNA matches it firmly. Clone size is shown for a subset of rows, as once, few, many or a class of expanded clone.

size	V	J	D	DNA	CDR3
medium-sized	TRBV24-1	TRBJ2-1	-	TGTGCCACCAGTGATTTCAGCTCCTACAATGAGCAGTTCTTC	CATSDFSSYNEQFF
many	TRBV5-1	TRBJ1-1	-	TGCGCCAGCAGCCATGACAGAGACACTGAAGCTTTCTTT	CASSHDRDTEAFF
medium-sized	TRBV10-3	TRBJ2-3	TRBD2	TGTGCCATCAGTGGGGCGGGAGGGCCAGATACGCAGTATTTT	CAISGAGGPDTQYF
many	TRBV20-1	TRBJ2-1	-	TGCAGTGCTGGGCAGACTGGATACAATGAGCAGTTCTTC	CSAGQTGYNEQFF
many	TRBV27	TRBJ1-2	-	TGTGCCAGCAGTAAAAGGGGGGGTAATGGCTACACCTTC	CASSKRGGNGYTF
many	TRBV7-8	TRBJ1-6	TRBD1	TGTGCCAGCAGCCTTGGACAGGGGGGCTATAATTCACCCCTCCACTTT	CASSLGQGGYNSPLHF
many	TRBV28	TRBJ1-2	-	TGTGCCAGCAGCTTGGGCTGGGGCTACACCTTC	CASSLGWGYTF
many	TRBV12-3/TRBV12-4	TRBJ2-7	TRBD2	TGTGCCAGCAGTTCATCTCTGGGACTAGGCGGGAGTTGGTACGAGCAGTACTTC	CASSSSLGLGGSWYEQYF
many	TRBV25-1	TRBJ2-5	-	TGTGCCAGCATTAAGGGAGGCCAAGAGACCCAGTACTTC	CASIKGGQETQYF
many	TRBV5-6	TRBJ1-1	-	TGTGCCAGCAGCTTGGTCCCGATTTACACTGAAGCTTTCTTT	CASSLVPIYTEAFF
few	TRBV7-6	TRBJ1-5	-	TGTGCCAGCAGCTATGACGGCAATCAGCCCCAGCATTTT	CASSYDGNQPQHF
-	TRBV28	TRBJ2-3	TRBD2	TGTGCCAGCAGCCCCCTCCCCGGGGGGGGTCTACGCCCAGATACGCAGTATTTT	CASSPLPGGGLRPDTQYF
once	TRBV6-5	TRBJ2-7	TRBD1	TGTGCCAGCAGTGACCCCGACAGGGGTTCCTACGAGCAGTACTTC	CASSDPDRGSYEQYF
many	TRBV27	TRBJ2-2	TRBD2	TGTGCCAGCAGACCTCTAGCGGGGGGCTCCTGGGAGCTGTTTTTT	CASRPLAGGSWELFF
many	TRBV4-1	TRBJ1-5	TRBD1	TGCGCCAGCAGCCAAGATCATACGGGACAGGCCGAGTCCTATCAGCCCCAGCATTTT	CASSQDHTGQAESYQPQHF
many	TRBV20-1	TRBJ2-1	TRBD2	TGCAGTGCTAGAGTACTAGCGGCTTTATCCTACAATGAGCAGTTCTTC	CSARVLAALSYNEQFF
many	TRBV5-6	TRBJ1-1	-	TGTGCCAGCAGCCGTACGATCGGGGAACTTAACACTGAAGCTTTCTTT	CASSRTIGELNTEAFF
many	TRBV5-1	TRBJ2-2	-	TGCGCCAGCAGCGGAGCAGGGCCGTGGGAGCTGTTTTTT	CASSGAGPWELFF
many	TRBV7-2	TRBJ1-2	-	TGTGCCAGCAGCTTAGCAGGTGGCTCTAACTATGGCTACACCTTC	CASSLAGGSNYGYTF
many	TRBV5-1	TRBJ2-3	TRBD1	TGCGCCAGCAGCTCGGGACAGGCCACAGATACGCAGTATTTT	CASSSGQATDTQYF
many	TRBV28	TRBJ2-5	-	TGTGCCAGCAGAGAGGGACACCCAGCGAGGAGCCAGTACTTC	CASREGHPARSQYF
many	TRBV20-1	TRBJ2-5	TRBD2	TGCAGTGCCACCGGCGGGAGGCTCCAAGAGACCCAGTACTTC	CSATGGRLQETQYF
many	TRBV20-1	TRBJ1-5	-	TGCAGTGCTAGAAACAGCGCTCAGCCCCAGCATTTT	CSARNSAQPQHF
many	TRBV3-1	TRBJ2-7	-	TGTGCCAGCAGCCAAGGGGGATACGAGCAGTACTTC	CASSQGGYEQYF
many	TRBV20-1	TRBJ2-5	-	TGCAGTGCTCTCCCGACAGTCCAAGAGACCCAGTACTTC	CSALPTVQETQYF